This T cell receptor (beta chain) was observed in a study of graft-versus-host responses after intestinal transplantation. CDR3 length equals 13 residues. The V segment lost 8 bases and the J segment 3 bases; nucleotides outside the gene matches: 9. The germline CDR1 and CDR2 sequences are SQVTM and ANQGSEA. Clones were read by immunoSEQ multiplex PCR, and TCRdb kept only the in-frame ones, dropping some. The data show some 8,000 clones, less than 98% seen once. The TCR was taken from a human patient who received an intestinal transplant, so some T cells may come from the graft donor. This chain connects TRBV29-1 to TRBJ2-5; TRBD1 agrees at 7 bases. The specimen comprised PBMCs, sampled 23 days after intestinal transplant. The CDR3 DNA is TGCAGCTCCTTCCGGGACAGCAAAGAGACCCAGTACTTC. Protein sequence: CSSFRDSKETQYF.